These 13 T cell receptor beta chains originate from one sample sequenced in a study of T cell repertoires in cytomegalovirus infection. These receptors are not linked to any known antigen. TCRdb independently ran MiXCR on the reads; one entry per CDR3 protein. This sample yields 640,000 or so distinct CDR3 sequences, of which around 31% are seen a single time; over 15% belongs to the top ten. This specimen consisted of cultured PBMCs, obtained from culture after CMV antigen stimulation. The receptor set was obtained from a human donor in good health (CMV status not recorded). Some clones in this sample may be carry-over from other donors' samples.

The chain uses TRBV6-6 and TRBJ2-1; 9 bases line up with TRBD2. V dropped 7 bases and J dropped 2; count of bases not matched to a gene: 9. The CDR3 is made up of 16 amino acids. Germline-derived CDR1 and CDR2 are MNHNY and SVGAGI (reference sequence). CDR3 sequence reads: CASTKSGGRAYNEQFF. CDR3 nucleotide sequence: TGTGCCAGCACTAAATCGGGCGGGAGGGCCTACAATGAGCAGTTCTTC.

The CDR3 coding sequence is TGTGCCAGCTCACCACCGAACTCTGGGGCCAACGTCCTGACTTTC. It translates to CASSPPNSGANVLTF. This rearrangement joins TRBV18 to TRBJ2-6; D is uncertain. Germline V CDR1 and CDR2: KGHSH, LQKENI. This CDR3 region has 15 residues. V shed 0 bases and J shed 0 bases, with 3 bases lying between them.

The CDR3 reads CASSPLRGPLSYEQYF. CDR3 in DNA: TGTGCCAGCAGCCCTCTGCGAGGGCCCCTCTCCTACGAGCAGTACTTC. The rearrangement uses TRBV7-2 and TRBJ2-7; D possibly corresponds to TRBD2 (5 bases). Trimming cost V 5 bases and J 0 bases, with 17 bases left between them. This CDR3 has 16 residues. The germline CDR1 and CDR2 sequences are SGHTA and FQGNSA.

About this clonotype itself: This could be a read error, since a much larger clone is one nucleotide away. Here the CDR3 DNA reads TGTGCCAGCAGCTTTGCCGGGACAGGGCGCTTCTATGGCTACACCTTC. Its protein product is CASSFAGTGRFYGYTF. The genes are TRBV7-6 and TRBJ1-2, with 9 bases that match TRBD1. The V gene's germline CDR1 is SGHVS and CDR2 FNYEAQ. Trimming cost V 3 bases and J 4 bases; bases outside gene matches: 9. The CDR3 is made up of 16 amino acids.

This clonotype was seen many times. V gene TRBV7-8 combines with J gene TRBJ2-5; D possibly uses TRBD1 or TRBD2 (5 bases each). Germline values: CDR1 SGHVS, CDR2 FQNEAQ. This CDR3 region has 14 residues. Trimming stripped 4 bases from V and 3 bases from J, with 12 bases between. Here the CDR3 DNA reads TGTGCCAGCAGCTCCGGGACGGCCGAAGAGACCCAGTACTTC. Translating it yields CASSSGTAEETQYF. The variable domain in full, completed from reference TRBV7-8 and TRBJ2-5, reads GAGVSQSPRYKVAKRGQDVALRCDPISGHVSLFWYQQALGQGPEFLTYFQNEAQLDKSGLPSDRFFAERPEGSVSTLKIQRTQQEDSAVYLCASSSGTAEETQYFGPGTRLLVL.

The chain combines TRBV4-2 with TRBJ1-2; D is possibly TRBD1 (5 bases). The CDR3 consists of 14 residues. CDR1 LGHNA and CDR2 YNFKEQ come from the germline V gene. V shed 0 bases and J shed 4 bases, with 9 bases lying between them. This chain's CDR3 is CASSQDIGAYGYTF. In DNA form, the CDR3 reads TGTGCCAGCAGCCAAGACATAGGGGCCTATGGCTACACCTTC.

The J gene is TRBJ1-3, the V gene TRBV6-2 or TRBV6-3; D perhaps matches TRBD1 (5 bases). This CDR3 is built from 17 residues. Germline-derived CDR1 and CDR2 are MNHEY and SVGEGT. V was pared by 2 bases and J by 4 bases, with 18 bases between. This CDR3 reads CASSYRLGHTEGNTIYF. For the CDR3, the DNA is TGTGCCAGCAGTTACAGACTCGGACATACGGAGGGAAACACCATATATTTT.

The rearrangement uses TRBV19 and TRBJ2-1; no definite D call. V lost 1 base to trimming and J lost 5 bases, with 12 bases between them. CDR1 is LNHDA, CDR2 SQIVND, per germline (reference sequence). The CDR3 consists of 15 residues. Here the CDR3 reads CASSIAVSPHNEQFF. As DNA, the CDR3 is TGTGCCAGTAGTATAGCGGTTAGTCCCCACAATGAGCAGTTCTTC. The full variable domain, rest sourced from reference TRBV19 and TRBJ2-1, is DGGITQSPKYLFRKEGQNVTLSCEQNLNHDAMYWYRQDPGQGLRLIYYSQIVNDFQKGDIAEGYSVSREKKESFPLTVTSAQKNPTAFYLCASSIAVSPHNEQFFGPGTRLTVL.

This clonotype was picked up a small number of times. The rearrangement uses TRBV10-3 and TRBJ2-3; D perhaps matches TRBD2 (7 bases). V was pared by 0 bases and J by 6 bases, with 16 bases between. The CDR3 contains 16 residues. Germline V gene data show CDR1 as ENHRY and CDR2 as SYGVKD. The CDR3 DNA reads TGTGCCATCAGTGAGTCGAGACTAGCCAGGGGTGATACGCAGTATTTT. The encoded protein is CAISESRLARGDTQYF.

The chain joins TRBV2 to TRBJ2-1; 9 bases line up with TRBD2. Germline trimming cut 8 bases from V and 8 bases from J; bases unmatched to any gene: 10. This CDR3 is 14 amino acids long. From germline, CDR1 is SNHLY and CDR2 FYNNEI. The CDR3 nucleotides read TGTGCCAGCGAGGCGGGAGGGCCGTGGGATGAGCAGTTCTTC. It is translated as CASEAGGPWDEQFF.

The chain couples TRBV7-8 to TRBJ1-5; D not resolved. V was pared by 2 bases and J by 4 bases, with 9 bases between. The V gene's germline CDR1 is SGHVS and CDR2 FQNEAQ. The CDR3 consists of 14 residues. The CDR3 here is CASSLSYLNQPQHF. The DNA for the CDR3 is TGTGCCAGCAGCTTATCTTATTTAAATCAGCCCCAGCATTTT.

The gene calls are TRBV12-3 or TRBV12-4 and TRBJ2-5; D is undetermined. This CDR3 has 15 amino acids. V gave up 7 bases and J gave up 4 bases, with 19 bases separating them. The CDR3 spells CASNHRRLTPETQYF. CDR3 nucleotides: TGTGCCAGCAACCACCGCCGACTGACCCCAGAGACCCAGTACTTC.

The sample holds a few counts of this clonotype. The chain joins TRBV5-1 to TRBJ2-3; 11 bases fit TRBD2. The CDR3 consists of 17 residues. J gave up 2 bases and V 4 bases, and 9 bases lay outside the gene matches. Germline V gene sequence: CDR1 SGHRS, CDR2 YFSETQ. DNA of the CDR3: TGCGCCAGCAGCGGTAGCGGGGGGGCCGTGTACACAGATACGCAGTATTTT. This encodes CASSGSGGAVYTDTQYF.